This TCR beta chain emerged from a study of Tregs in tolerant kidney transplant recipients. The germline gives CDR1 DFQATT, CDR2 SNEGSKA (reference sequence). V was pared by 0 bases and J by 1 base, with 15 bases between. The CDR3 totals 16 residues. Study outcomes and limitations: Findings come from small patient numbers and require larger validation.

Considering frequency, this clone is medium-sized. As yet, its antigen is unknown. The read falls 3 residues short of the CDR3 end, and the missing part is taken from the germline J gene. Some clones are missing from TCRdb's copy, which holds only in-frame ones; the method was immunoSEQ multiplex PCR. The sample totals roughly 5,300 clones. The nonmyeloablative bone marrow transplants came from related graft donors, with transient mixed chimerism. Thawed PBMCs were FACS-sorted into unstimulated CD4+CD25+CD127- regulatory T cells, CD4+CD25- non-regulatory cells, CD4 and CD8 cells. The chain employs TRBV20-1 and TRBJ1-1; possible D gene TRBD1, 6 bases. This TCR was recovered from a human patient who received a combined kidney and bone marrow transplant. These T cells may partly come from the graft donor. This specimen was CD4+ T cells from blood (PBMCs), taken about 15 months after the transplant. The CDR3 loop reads CSARDFLQGPNTEAFF. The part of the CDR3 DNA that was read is TGCAGTGCTAGAGATTTTCTCCAGGGGCCGAACACTGAA.